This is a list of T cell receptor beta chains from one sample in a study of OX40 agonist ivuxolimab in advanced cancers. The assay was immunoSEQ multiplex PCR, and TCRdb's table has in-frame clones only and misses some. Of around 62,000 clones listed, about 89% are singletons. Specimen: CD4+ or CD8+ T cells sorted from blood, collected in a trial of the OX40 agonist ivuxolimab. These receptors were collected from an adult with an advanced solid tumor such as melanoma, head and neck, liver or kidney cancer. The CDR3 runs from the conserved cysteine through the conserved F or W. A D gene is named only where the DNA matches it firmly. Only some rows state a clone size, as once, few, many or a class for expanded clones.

CDR3aa: CASSQPTTGTEVF
CDR3nt: TGTGCCAGCAGCCAACCGACAACCGGGACGGAGGTCTTC
d_gene: -
v_gene: TRBV14
j_gene: TRBJ2-7
abundance: -

CDR3aa: CASSYSRRGGTEAFF
CDR3nt: TGTGCCAGCAGTTACTCGAGGCGGGGAGGGACTGAAGCTTTCTTT
d_gene: -
v_gene: TRBV6-5
j_gene: TRBJ1-1
abundance: once

CDR3aa: CASSLGAYGSYGYTF
CDR3nt: TGTGCCAGCAGCTTAGGGGCGTACGGAAGCTATGGCTACACCTTC
d_gene: -
v_gene: TRBV11-2
j_gene: TRBJ1-2
abundance: once

CDR3aa: CASSVGGEDTQYF
CDR3nt: TGTGCCAGCAGCGTTGGGGGAGAAGATACGCAGTATTTT
d_gene: -
v_gene: TRBV9
j_gene: TRBJ2-3
abundance: -

CDR3aa: CASKRRMNTEAFF
CDR3nt: TGTGCCAGCAAACGACGCATGAACACTGAAGCTTTCTTT
d_gene: -
v_gene: TRBV28
j_gene: TRBJ1-1
abundance: once

CDR3aa: CASSEFPTEAFF
CDR3nt: TGTGCCAGCAGTGAATTTCCCACTGAAGCTTTCTTT
d_gene: -
v_gene: TRBV6-1
j_gene: TRBJ1-1
abundance: -

CDR3aa: CASSFRAGGPYNEQFF
CDR3nt: TGTGCCAGCAGTTTCAGGGCGGGAGGGCCGTACAATGAGCAGTTCTTC
d_gene: TRBD2
v_gene: TRBV27
j_gene: TRBJ2-1
abundance: -

CDR3aa: CASSRGLGNVPYEQYF
CDR3nt: TGCGCCAGCAGCCGCGGACTGGGTAACGTCCCCTACGAGCAGTACTTC
d_gene: -
v_gene: TRBV4-1
j_gene: TRBJ2-7
abundance: few

CDR3aa: CASSPPGTGVETQYF
CDR3nt: TGTGCCAGCAGCCCCCCCGGGACAGGGGTCGAGACCCAGTACTTC
d_gene: TRBD1
v_gene: TRBV11-2
j_gene: TRBJ2-5
abundance: once

CDR3aa: CASSLTSGNHEQFF
CDR3nt: TGTGCCAGCAGCTTGACTAGCGGGAACCATGAGCAGTTCTTC
d_gene: TRBD2
v_gene: TRBV11-2
j_gene: TRBJ2-1
abundance: -

CDR3aa: CASNLRGLPGDTQYF
CDR3nt: TGTGCCAGCAACCTTCGAGGGCTTCCGGGTGATACGCAGTATTTT
d_gene: -
v_gene: TRBV13
j_gene: TRBJ2-3
abundance: -

CDR3aa: CASSAEGGGNTIYF
CDR3nt: TGTGCCAGCAGCGCGGAGGGAGGAGGAAACACCATATATTTT
d_gene: -
v_gene: TRBV9
j_gene: TRBJ1-3
abundance: -

CDR3aa: CASSASSGSTTGELFF
CDR3nt: TGTGCCAGCAGCGCTTCTAGCGGGAGTACAACCGGGGAGCTGTTTTTT
d_gene: TRBD2
v_gene: TRBV9
j_gene: TRBJ2-2
abundance: -

CDR3aa: CASSLGIDGYTF
CDR3nt: TGTGCCAGCAGCTTGGGTATTGATGGCTACACCTTC
d_gene: -
v_gene: TRBV7-9
j_gene: TRBJ1-2
abundance: -

CDR3aa: CASSLVGPAGYGYTF
CDR3nt: TGTGCCAGCAGCTTAGTCGGCCCGGCGGGCTATGGCTACACCTTC
d_gene: -
v_gene: TRBV13
j_gene: TRBJ1-2
abundance: -

CDR3aa: CASSRDPALLGNYGYTF
CDR3nt: TGTGCCAGTAGCCGGGACCCTGCACTCCTGGGTAACTATGGCTACACCTTC
d_gene: -
v_gene: TRBV19
j_gene: TRBJ1-2
abundance: once

CDR3aa: CASRTGTSGSYEQYF
CDR3nt: TGTGCCAGCCGAACCGGGACTAGCGGGAGTTACGAGCAGTACTTC
d_gene: TRBD2
v_gene: TRBV2
j_gene: TRBJ2-7
abundance: -

CDR3aa: CASSLNRGRAADTQYF
CDR3nt: TGTGCCAGCAGCTTAAATCGCGGGAGGGCCGCAGATACGCAGTATTTT
d_gene: TRBD2
v_gene: TRBV7-9
j_gene: TRBJ2-3
abundance: -

CDR3aa: CASSLGRRSDTQYF
CDR3nt: TGCGCCAGCAGCTTGGGACGGCGGTCGGATACGCAGTATTTT
d_gene: -
v_gene: TRBV5-1
j_gene: TRBJ2-3
abundance: -

CDR3aa: CASSILFRGQSNQPQHF
CDR3nt: TGTGCCAGTAGTATACTCTTCAGGGGCCAGTCAAATCAGCCCCAGCATTTT
d_gene: -
v_gene: TRBV19
j_gene: TRBJ1-5
abundance: -

CDR3aa: CASSLVGQGNTEAFF
CDR3nt: TGTGCCAGCAGCTTGGTGGGACAGGGGAACACTGAAGCTTTCTTT
d_gene: TRBD1
v_gene: TRBV5-4
j_gene: TRBJ1-1
abundance: -

CDR3aa: CASSPTSSTYNEQFF
CDR3nt: TGTGCCAGCAGCCCGACTAGCAGTACCTACAATGAGCAGTTCTTC
d_gene: TRBD2
v_gene: TRBV4-2
j_gene: TRBJ2-1
abundance: -

CDR3aa: CAWSEGGDTEAFF
CDR3nt: TGTGCCTGGAGTGAGGGAGGGGACACTGAAGCTTTCTTT
d_gene: -
v_gene: TRBV30
j_gene: TRBJ1-1
abundance: -

CDR3aa: CASGSEREDEQFF
CDR3nt: TGTGCTAGTGGTTCCGAGCGGGAGGATGAGCAGTTCTTC
d_gene: TRBD2
v_gene: TRBV12-5
j_gene: TRBJ2-1
abundance: -

CDR3aa: CASSLGLASSYNEQFF
CDR3nt: TGTGCCAGCAGCTTAGGACTAGCGAGCTCCTACAATGAGCAGTTCTTC
d_gene: TRBD2
v_gene: TRBV7-9
j_gene: TRBJ2-1
abundance: once

CDR3aa: CASSLDNQPQHF
CDR3nt: TGTGCCAGCAGCTTAGACAATCAGCCCCAGCATTTT
d_gene: -
v_gene: TRBV7-8
j_gene: TRBJ1-5
abundance: -

CDR3aa: CASSPGLGGEKLFF
CDR3nt: TGTGCCAGCAGCCCAGGACTGGGGGGTGAAAAACTGTTTTTT
d_gene: -
v_gene: TRBV4-2
j_gene: TRBJ1-4
abundance: -

CDR3aa: CASSPFGSTNEKLFF
CDR3nt: TGTGCCAGCAGCCCCTTCGGGTCCACTAATGAAAAACTGTTTTTT
d_gene: -
v_gene: TRBV14
j_gene: TRBJ1-4
abundance: -

CDR3aa: CASSRTGGDQPQHF
CDR3nt: TGTGCCAGCAGCCGGACAGGGGGCGATCAGCCCCAGCATTTT
d_gene: TRBD1
v_gene: TRBV7-8
j_gene: TRBJ1-5
abundance: -

CDR3aa: CASSLKGLSSYNEQFF
CDR3nt: TGTGCCAGCAGTTTAAAGGGCTTGAGCTCCTACAATGAGCAGTTCTTC
d_gene: -
v_gene: TRBV27
j_gene: TRBJ2-1
abundance: -

CDR3aa: CASSQANEQFF
CDR3nt: TGCGCCAGCAGCCAAGCCAATGAGCAGTTCTTC
d_gene: -
v_gene: TRBV4-1
j_gene: TRBJ2-1
abundance: -

CDR3aa: CASSLGMGDEQFF
CDR3nt: TGTGCCAGCAGCTTAGGAATGGGAGATGAGCAGTTCTTC
d_gene: -
v_gene: TRBV7-6
j_gene: TRBJ2-1
abundance: -

CDR3aa: CASTLGHEQFF
CDR3nt: TGTGCCAGTACCCTAGGCCATGAGCAGTTCTTC
d_gene: -
v_gene: TRBV19
j_gene: TRBJ2-1
abundance: -

CDR3aa: CASSQDPLVYGQFF
CDR3nt: TGTGCCAGCAGCCAAGATCCCCTCGTTTATGGGCAGTTCTTC
d_gene: -
v_gene: TRBV14
j_gene: TRBJ2-1
abundance: -

CDR3aa: CASSLAALTDTQYF
CDR3nt: TGTGCCAGCAGTCTAGCGGCTCTCACAGATACGCAGTATTTT
d_gene: TRBD2
v_gene: TRBV28
j_gene: TRBJ2-3
abundance: large

CDR3aa: CATTEAGTPGDTQYF
CDR3nt: TGTGCCACCACTGAAGCCGGGACCCCCGGAGATACGCAGTATTTT
d_gene: -
v_gene: TRBV13
j_gene: TRBJ2-3
abundance: -

CDR3aa: CATSSVSVGYTF
CDR3nt: TGTGCCACCAGCTCCGTATCCGTAGGCTACACCTTC
d_gene: -
v_gene: TRBV15
j_gene: TRBJ1-2
abundance: -

CDR3aa: CSVEDFVQGTNNEQFF
CDR3nt: TGCAGCGTTGAAGATTTCGTACAGGGTACCAACAATGAGCAGTTCTTC
d_gene: -
v_gene: TRBV29-1
j_gene: TRBJ2-1
abundance: -

CDR3aa: CASSIQTSGEETQYF
CDR3nt: TGTGCCAGCAGCATCCAGACTAGCGGGGAAGAGACCCAGTACTTC
d_gene: TRBD2
v_gene: TRBV13
j_gene: TRBJ2-5
abundance: once

CDR3aa: CASRLSPLTPDTQYF
CDR3nt: TGTGCCAGCAGATTATCCCCTCTGACCCCAGATACGCAGTATTTT
d_gene: -
v_gene: TRBV28
j_gene: TRBJ2-3
abundance: -

CDR3aa: CASSVAGGNTEAFF
CDR3nt: TGTGCCAGCAGTGTCGCGGGGGGCAACACTGAAGCTTTCTTT
d_gene: -
v_gene: TRBV6-1
j_gene: TRBJ1-1
abundance: -

CDR3aa: CASSATGGEQFF
CDR3nt: TGTGCCAGCAGCGCCACAGGGGGTGAGCAGTTCTTC
d_gene: TRBD1
v_gene: TRBV9
j_gene: TRBJ2-1
abundance: -

CDR3aa: CASSPGLSTDTQYF
CDR3nt: TGTGCCAGCAGCCCGGGACTCTCCACAGATACGCAGTATTTT
d_gene: -
v_gene: TRBV5-5
j_gene: TRBJ2-3
abundance: -

CDR3aa: CASSLAGDFTYEQYF
CDR3nt: TGTGCCAGCAGCTTGGCGGGCGACTTCACCTACGAGCAGTACTTC
d_gene: -
v_gene: TRBV5-6
j_gene: TRBJ2-7
abundance: -